The clone carrying this TCR beta chain was counted between two and nine times. Its antigen is unidentified. The entry originates in a study of blood T cells in healthy people across ages. Regarding the study as a whole: Greater diversity and more naive CD4+ cells were seen in long-lived donors than in aged donors.

With a J-beta primer mix and a sample-barcoded 5' primer, a second PCR ran roughly 6 to 11 cycles. TCRdb reprocessed the 5' RACE reads via MiXCR and lists one record per CDR3 protein. Of hundreds of thousands of distinct CDR3 sequences listed, around two fifths were seen once; the top ten hold 25% to 35%. Germline V gene sequence: CDR1 SGHTA, CDR2 FQGNSA. Trimming took 5 bases from V and 4 from J; bases not matched to a gene: 8. CDR3 length: 15 amino acids. This TCR came from an elderly man in good health. J is TRBJ2-1 and V is TRBV7-2, with 7 bases fitting TRBD1. Material: blood. The DNA of the CDR3 is TGTGCCAGCAGCCCTGGGGGACAGAAATACAATGAGCAGTTCTTC. Residues: CASSPGGQKYNEQFF.